These 30 T cell receptor beta chains originate from one sample sequenced in a study of T cells in Graves' hyperthyroidism and ophthalmopathy. Researchers amplified the TCR beta CDR3 regions from RNA transcripts. The TCR CDR3 was amplified in a first-round RT-PCR using the HTBI primer set. TCRdb recomputed calls from the multiplex PCR reads with MiXCR, one row per CDR3 protein. The sample has under 250,000 distinct CDR3 sequences; roughly 17% are singletons. The sample was blood. The receptor set was obtained from a woman aged 50 to 60 with Graves' hyperthyroidism.

As regards this clonotype: One base away lies a much larger clone, so this may be a sequencing read error. The chain employs TRBV4-1 and TRBJ1-5, with D tentatively TRBD1 (5 bases). The CDR3 sequence is 14 residues long. CDR1 MGHRA and CDR2 YSYEKL come from the germline V gene. The CDR3 coding sequence is TGCGCCAGCAGCCAGGGGGGGAGCAGTCAGCCCCAGCATTTT. Its protein is CASSQGGSSQPQHF.

In this sample, this clonotype turned up many times. The chain employs TRBV7-9 and TRBJ1-1; possibly TRBD1 for D (5 bases). Germline loops: CDR1 SEHNR, CDR2 FQNEAQ (reference sequence). V lost 2 bases, J lost 4 bases, and 8 bases lay in between. The length of the CDR3 is 13 residues. The CDR3, as DNA: TGTGCCAGCAGCTTACAGGGTATCACTGAAGCTTTCTTT. This encodes CASSLQGITEAFF.

A word on this clonotype: A read error may account for a junction end that differs from germline. This chain connects TRBV7-3 to TRBJ2-5; 7 bases agree with TRBD1. The CDR3 extends over 13 amino acids. Per germline, CDR1 SGHTA and CDR2 FQGTGA. CDR3 protein: CASSLIYGQAQDF. DNA for the CDR3: TGTGCCAGCAGCTTAATATACGGACAGGCTCAGGACTTC.

The table lists this clonotype with many counts. The chain has TRBV11-2 and TRBJ1-1; D is undetermined. The CDR3 covers 13 residues. Germline V lookup: CDR1 SGHAT, CDR2 FQNNGV. With 5 bases removed from V and 5 bases from J, the gap between germline ends came to 12 bases. For the CDR3, the DNA is TGTGCCAGCAGCCTGGGCTCAGGTACTGAAGCTTTCTTT. Translated: CASSLGSGTEAFF.

This clonotype was seen ten or more times. V and J are TRBV12-3 or TRBV12-4 and TRBJ1-5, with a tentative D call TRBD1 (5 bases). This CDR3 is built from 15 residues. Trimming pared 6 bases from V and 2 bases from J, leaving 14 bases between. The CDR3 reads CASSPRDGGNQPQHF. The CDR3, as DNA: TGTGCCAGCAGCCCCCGGGACGGAGGCAATCAGCCCCAGCATTTT.

This clonotype came up a few times. The chain combines TRBV4-1 with TRBJ2-1; D remains unclear. Trimming pared 0 bases from V and 5 bases from J, leaving 5 bases between. Germline CDR1 is MGHRA and CDR2 is YSYEKL. CDR3 length equals 13 residues. CDR3 nucleotides: TGCGCCAGCAGCCAAGAAATCGACAATGAGCAGTTCTTC. Protein product: CASSQEIDNEQFF.

This clonotype was seen ten or more times. As DNA, the CDR3 is TGTGCCAGCAGCCCGTACACGAGCTCCTACAATGAGCAGTTCTTC. It translates to CASSPYTSSYNEQFF. V gene TRBV7-9 combines with J gene TRBJ2-1; the D is unclear. V was shortened by 5 bases and J by 0 bases, with 11 bases between the two germline ends. The CDR3 spans 15 residues. From germline, CDR1 is SEHNR and CDR2 FQNEAQ (reference sequence). Using reference TRBV7-9 and TRBJ2-1 for the parts outside the CDR3, the full variable domain is DTGVSQNPRHKITKRGQNVTFRCDPISEHNRLYWYRQTLGQGPEFLTYFQNEAQLEKSRLLSDRFSAERPKGSFSTLEIQRTEQGDSAMYLCASSPYTSSYNEQFFGPGTRLTVL.

There are many counts of this clonotype. This rearrangement joins TRBV11-2 to TRBJ2-1, with 7 bases aligning to TRBD2. Looked up from germline, CDR1 is SGHAT and CDR2 is FQNNGV. The CDR3 has 16 residues. V lost 4 bases to trimming and J lost 0 bases; unmatched junction nucleotides: 6. In nucleotides, the CDR3 is TGTGCCAGCAGCTCGACCTTAGCGGGCTCCTACAATGAGCAGTTCTTC. Encoded protein: CASSSTLAGSYNEQFF.

This clonotype has at least ten counts. This rearrangement joins TRBV3-1 to TRBJ1-1; 7 bases are shared with TRBD1. This CDR3 spans 14 amino acids. The germline V gene encodes CDR1 LGHDT and CDR2 YNNKEL (reference sequence). V lost 4 bases to trimming and J lost 1 base; unmatched junction nucleotides: 3. CDR3 DNA sequence: TGTGCCAGCAGCCGGGGACAGTCGAACACTGAAGCTTTCTTT. This encodes CASSRGQSNTEAFF.

The rearrangement links TRBV20-1 to TRBJ2-7; perhaps TRBD2 as D (5 bases). This CDR3 region has 14 residues. The V and J ends lost 6 bases and 2 bases respectively, with 17 bases between them. Per germline, CDR1 DFQATT and CDR2 SNEGSKA (reference sequence). The CDR3 DNA sequence: TGCAGTGCCCTTCATCCCGGACTCACCTACGAGCAGTACTTC. Its protein product is CSALHPGLTYEQYF.

This clonotype has ten or more counts. V gene TRBV5-6 combines with J gene TRBJ2-7; D is possibly TRBD2 (5 bases). CDR1 and CDR2 (germline): SGHDT, YYEEEE. The V end was cut by 2 bases, the J end by 1 base, with 13 bases between. The CDR3 covers 15 residues. CDR3 sequence: CASSLSGAESYEQYF. The DNA of the CDR3 is TGTGCCAGCAGCTTAAGTGGAGCGGAGTCCTACGAGCAGTACTTC.

This clonotype was picked up many times. The chain uses TRBV2 and TRBJ2-3, with 10 positions matching TRBD2. The length of the CDR3 is 17 residues. Germline lookup yields CDR1 SNHLY and CDR2 FYNNEI. After removal of 6 bases from V and 0 bases from J, the junction contained 9 bases not matched to a gene. DNA for the CDR3: TGTGCCAGCAGCAACATTCCTAGCGGGAGAAGCACAGATACGCAGTATTTT. Protein sequence: CASSNIPSGRSTDTQYF.

This clonotype came up many times. This rearrangement joins TRBV11-2 to TRBJ1-2; D might be TRBD1 (5 bases). Trimming took 0 bases from V and 11 from J, leaving 16 bases between them. Germline loops: CDR1 SGHAT, CDR2 FQNNGV. CDR3 length equals 14 residues. The CDR3 region is CASSLDRDRRRYTF. The CDR3 DNA follows: TGTGCCAGCAGCTTAGACCGAGACAGAAGAAGATACACCTTC.

This clonotype has just a few counts. Germline and junction disagree at one end, which may indicate a read error. This chain connects TRBV7-9 to TRBJ2-1; 8 bases are shared with TRBD2. This CDR3 spans 22 amino acids. Germline CDR1 SEHNR, CDR2 FQNEAQ (reference sequence). CDR3 loop: CASSLVSGGFSGTRSSCNEQFF. CDR3 DNA: TGTGCCAGCAGCCTAGTAAGCGGTGGTTTTAGCGGGACCCGGAGCTCCTGCAATGAGCAGTTCTTC.

This clonotype was detected ten times or more. This chain connects TRBV28 to TRBJ1-2; no clear D. Trimming removed 6 bases from V and 8 bases from J, with 13 bases in between. The CDR3 runs 12 residues. Germline CDR1 MDHEN, CDR2 SYDVKM. CDR3 nucleotide sequence: TGTGCCAGCAGCCAACGACCAAAGGGCTACACCTTC. This codes for CASSQRPKGYTF.

This clonotype has a count of ten or more. The chain recombines TRBV27 with TRBJ2-1; D might be TRBD1 (5 bases). Germline CDR1 is MNHEY and CDR2 is SMNVEV (reference sequence). V was trimmed by 6 bases and J by 8 bases, leaving 14 bases between them. The CDR3 loop spans 13 amino acids. CDR3 in DNA: TGTGCCAGCAGGTCGGCTGGGGCTGATGAGCAGTTCTTC. As protein: CASRSAGADEQFF.

V usage is TRBV19 and J usage is TRBJ1-2, with 11 nucleotides matching TRBD1. After removal of 4 bases from V and 6 bases from J, the junction contained 13 bases not matched to a gene. The CDR3 covers 17 residues. CDR1 and CDR2 (germline): LNHDA, SQIVND (reference sequence). The CDR3 loop reads CASSKNSGTGGIDGYTF. The CDR3 bases are TGTGCCAGTAGTAAAAACTCCGGGACAGGGGGGATTGATGGCTACACCTTC.

The V gene is TRBV5-1, the J gene TRBJ1-4; no firm D call. This CDR3 is 15 amino acids long. The V end lost 4 bases, the J end lost 0 bases, and 10 bases lay between the germline ends. Germline V CDR1 and CDR2: SGHRS, YFSETQ. The DNA for the CDR3 is TGCGCCAGCAGCCCCCGACTTGCAACTAATGAAAAACTGTTTTTT. It encodes CASSPRLATNEKLFF.

This clonotype was observed at least ten times. The rearrangement joins TRBV2 to TRBJ1-5; no definite D call. Germline assignment: CDR1 SNHLY and CDR2 FYNNEI. Deletions cut 7 bases from V and 5 bases from J, with 12 bases between. The CDR3 extends over 13 amino acids. The CDR3 loop is CASTSREDQPQHF. The DNA of the CDR3 is TGTGCCAGCACTAGCCGGGAGGATCAGCCCCAGCATTTT.

This clonotype was picked up many times. This rearrangement joins TRBV20-1 to TRBJ1-1, with D maybe TRBD1 (5 bases). Germline assignment: CDR1 DFQATT and CDR2 SNEGSKA (reference sequence). This CDR3 comprises 15 residues. Trimming took 0 bases from V and 5 from J, leaving 16 bases between them. The chain's CDR3 is CSARDRDHMTTEAFF. The CDR3 nucleotides read TGCAGTGCTAGAGATAGGGACCACATGACTACTGAAGCTTTCTTT.

For this clonotype: Relative to the germline gene, one junction end is altered; a read error may explain this. V gene TRBV5-1 combines with J gene TRBJ2-5; D perhaps matches TRBD2 (6 bases). The CDR3 loop spans 15 amino acids. Germline values: CDR1 SGHRS, CDR2 YFSETQ. The CDR3 DNA is TGCGCCAGCAGCACAACCGGGCGGTCGGGAGAGACCCTGTACTTC. Protein product: CASSTTGRSGETLYF.

The table lists this clonotype with many counts. The rearrangement joins TRBV28 to TRBJ1-2, with TRBD1 matching 7 bases. The V and J ends lost 6 bases and 8 bases, in that order; junction bases with no gene match: 9. Germline loops: CDR1 MDHEN, CDR2 SYDVKM. This CDR3 has 13 residues. The CDR3 DNA reads as TGTGCCAGCAGCCTGGGACAGTCTTGGGGCTACACCTTC. It specifies CASSLGQSWGYTF.

This clonotype was observed many times. The gene calls are TRBV5-6 and TRBJ1-1; perhaps TRBD1 as D (5 bases). Germline V gene sequence: CDR1 SGHDT, CDR2 YYEEEE. V lost 2 bases, J lost 3 bases, and 14 bases lay in between. The CDR3 totals 15 residues. The CDR3, as DNA: TGTGCCAGCAGCTTTCTGCGGGGAGGGGACACTGAAGCTTTCTTT. Residues: CASSFLRGGDTEAFF. Using reference TRBV5-6 and TRBJ1-1 for the parts outside the CDR3, the full variable domain is DAGVTQSPTHLIKTRGQQVTLRCSPKSGHDTVSWYQQALGQGPQFIFQYYEEEERQRGNFPDRFSGHQFPNYSSELNVNALLLGDSALYLCASSFLRGGDTEAFFGQGTRLTVV.

Comment on this clonotype: As the CDR3 is not closed by the conserved phenylalanine or tryptophan, this likely results from a read error. The J gene is TRBJ2-2, the V gene TRBV20-1; no reliable D call. CDR3 length: 15 residues. Trimming stripped 2 bases from V and 0 bases from J, with 10 bases between. Looked up from germline, CDR1 is DFQATT and CDR2 is SNEGSKA (reference sequence). The CDR3 loop reads CSARPRTPNTGELFL. The CDR3 DNA follows: TGCAGTGCTAGACCTCGGACGCCGAACACCGGGGAGCTGTTTCTT.

V and J are TRBV18 and TRBJ1-3; D gene ambiguous. Germline V gene data show CDR1 as KGHSH and CDR2 as LQKENI. V was cut by 2 bases and J by 4 bases, with 6 bases left in between. The CDR3 length is 13 residues. This CDR3 is CASSPTRGNTIYF. CDR3 DNA sequence: TGTGCCAGCTCACCAACGAGGGGAAACACCATATATTTT.

There are many counts of this clonotype. The rearrangement uses TRBV20-1 and TRBJ2-7; D remains unclear. Trimming took off 2 bases at V and 0 bases at J, with 11 bases between the two ends. This CDR3 spans 14 amino acids. CDR1 is DFQATT and CDR2 is SNEGSKA in the germline V gene (reference sequence). CDR3 in amino acids: CSARPTVTSYEQYF. The CDR3 DNA reads as TGCAGTGCTAGACCGACGGTTACCTCCTACGAGCAGTACTTC.

The J gene is TRBJ2-2, the V gene TRBV11-3; TRBD1 aligns across 8 bases. This CDR3 is 15 amino acids long. Germline loops: CDR1 SGHNT, CDR2 YENEEA. J lost 4 bases, V lost 5 bases, and 6 bases had no gene match. The CDR3 region has the DNA TGTGCCAGCAGCGGCCGACAGGGGAGCACCGGGGAGCTGTTTTTT. As protein: CASSGRQGSTGELFF.

This clonotype has ten or more counts. J is TRBJ2-7 and V is TRBV3-1; weak D call: TRBD2 (6 bases). CDR1 is LGHDT and CDR2 is YNNKEL in the germline V gene (reference sequence). CDR3 length: 15 residues. Trimming pared 1 base from V and 0 bases from J, leaving 10 bases between. DNA for the CDR3: TGTGCCAGCAGCCAAGGCGGGATGAGCTCCTACGAGCAGTACTTC. The encoded protein is CASSQGGMSSYEQYF.

Ten or more counts support this clonotype. V and J are TRBV5-6 and TRBJ2-3; 8 bases match TRBD2. CDR1 SGHDT and CDR2 YYEEEE come from the germline V gene. The V segment lost 0 bases and the J segment 6 bases; nucleotides outside the gene matches: 3. The CDR3 is made up of 14 amino acids. The CDR3 sequence is CASSLAASGDTQYF. In DNA, the CDR3 is TGTGCCAGCAGCTTGGCGGCTAGCGGGGATACGCAGTATTTT.

This clonotype was seen repeatedly, ten times or more. The chain has TRBV2 and TRBJ2-3; no clear D. V was cut by 4 bases and J by 6 bases, with 11 bases left in between. This CDR3 comprises 13 residues. Germline-derived CDR1 and CDR2 are SNHLY and FYNNEI. CDR3 bases: TGTGCCAGCAGTGTTGGGAAAAGGGATACGCAGTATTTT. This gives the protein CASSVGKRDTQYF.